This record looks at one T cell receptor (beta chain) sequence and its context. The sample is drawn from a study of blood T cell repertoires in COVID-19. Libraries were prepared by immunoSEQ multiplex PCR; TCRdb keeps only in-frame clonotypes and omits some of them. The data hold about 230,000 clones, with approximately 87% observed a single time. V shed 6 bases, J shed 5 bases, and the junction held 11 bases outside the gene matches. CDR1 and CDR2 (germline): SQVTM, ANQGSEA. This CDR3 is built from 15 residues. The chain has TRBV29-1 and TRBJ2-2; 8 bases agree with TRBD1. The sequence came from a woman aged 70 to 79 with active or convalescent COVID-19. Sequenced: peripheral blood. The CDR3 reads CSVMGTGGTTGELFF. CDR3 bases: TGCAGCGTAATGGGGACAGGAGGAACGACCGGGGAGCTGTTTTTT.